This T cell receptor (beta chain) derives from a study of blood T cell repertoires in COVID-19. Generated by immunoSEQ multiplex PCR, the TCRdb table keeps only in-frame clones and is missing some. The profile covers 200,000 to 250,000 clones, with roughly 87% appearing a single time and over 9.5% taken by the ten largest. V was trimmed by 1 base and J by 2 bases, leaving 6 bases between them. The CDR3 runs 15 residues. Germline V gene lookup returns CDR1 MNHEY and CDR2 SMNVEV (reference sequence). The V gene is TRBV27, the J gene TRBJ2-6; D gene unclear. This clonotype originated in a woman aged 18-29 years who had recovered from COVID-19. Sequencing was performed on peripheral blood. The CDR3 region has the DNA TGTGCCAGCAGTTTATGGGCTACTGGGGCCAACGTCCTGACTTTC. It is translated as CASSLWATGANVLTF.